This entry lists 10 T cell receptor beta chains sequenced from one sample in a study of CD8 T cells in ankylosing spondylitis. A single record per CDR3 protein comes from TCRdb applying MiXCR to the 5' RACE reads. Here the sample spans some 140,000 distinct CDR3 sequences, approximately 9.2% being singletons. Input material: synovial fluid, either unsorted or a sorted T cell fraction (not recorded which). The receptors were gathered from a male donor with ankylosing spondylitis.

In its sample, this clonotype was seen many times. The genes are TRBV5-6 and TRBJ1-5; D is ambiguous. Trimming removed 0 bases at V and 4 bases at J, with 8 bases between. CDR3 size: 14 residues. Germline CDR1 reads SGHDT; CDR2 reads YYEEEE. The CDR3 DNA sequence: TGTGCCAGCAGCTTGGGGGTAGGGAATCAGCCCCAGCATTTT. Translating gives CASSLGVGNQPQHF.

CDR3 residues: CASTDTGAGANVLTF. The CDR3 coding sequence is TGTGCCAGCACCGACACAGGGGCCGGGGCCAACGTCCTGACTTTC. The chain has TRBV6-1 and TRBJ2-6, with 7 bases aligning to TRBD1. With V trimmed by 7 bases and J by 4 bases, 7 bases remained unmatched. The CDR3 has 15 amino acids. The V gene's germline CDR1 is MNHNS and CDR2 SASEGT.

This clonotype was detected a few times. The rearrangement uses TRBV5-6 and TRBJ2-1; D may be TRBD2 (5 bases). V shed 3 bases and J shed 2 bases, with 12 bases lying between them. The CDR3 length is 15 residues. CDR1 is SGHDT, CDR2 YYEEEE, per germline. The DNA of the CDR3 is TGTGCCAGCAGCTACGACGGACTGGCCTACAATGAGCAGTTCTTC. This sequence encodes CASSYDGLAYNEQFF.

This clonotype was found a few times. This chain connects TRBV6-1 to TRBJ2-1; 12 bases line up with TRBD2. CDR3 length equals 15 residues. The V segment lost 6 bases and the J segment 6 bases; nucleotides outside the gene matches: 6. CDR1 MNHNS and CDR2 SASEGT come from the germline V gene. CDR3 nucleotide sequence: TGTGCCAGCAGGTGGACTAGCGGGACCCCCAATGAGCAGTTCTTC. This sequence encodes CASRWTSGTPNEQFF.

This clonotype has only a few counts. V is TRBV29-1 and J is TRBJ2-5, with D possibly TRBD1 on 5 matching bases. The CDR3 loop spans 14 amino acids. Deletions cut 4 bases from V and 2 bases from J, with 14 bases between. Germline V gene sequence: CDR1 SQVTM, CDR2 ANQGSEA. CDR3 sequence (DNA): TGCAGCGTTGTTTGGGTGGCAGGGCAAGAGACCCAGTACTTC. Translated, it gives CSVVWVAGQETQYF.

The chain employs TRBV6-6 and TRBJ1-1, with D perhaps matching TRBD1 (6 bases). V was clipped by 7 bases and J by 2 bases, with 11 bases between them. Germline CDR1 reads MNHNY; CDR2 reads SVGAGI (reference sequence). The CDR3 is made up of 13 amino acids. The CDR3 protein is CASMQQGNTEAFF. For the CDR3, the DNA is TGTGCCAGCATGCAACAGGGCAACACTGAAGCTTTCTTT.

This clonotype occurred many times. The chain carries TRBV28 and TRBJ1-5; possible D gene TRBD1, 5 bases. Trimming took off 4 bases at V and 7 bases at J, with 11 bases between the two ends. The CDR3 is 13 residues long. The V gene's germline CDR1 is MDHEN and CDR2 SYDVKM. CDR3 in DNA: TGTGCCAGCAGTTCCAGGGTACGCCAGCCCCAGCATTTT. This translates into CASSSRVRQPQHF.

This clonotype was recorded a few times. A much larger clone differs by one base, so this may be a read error. The DNA of the CDR3 is TGTGCCAGCAGCTTACAGGGAAATGGCTACACCTTC. Residues: CASSLQGNGYTF. V and J are TRBV7-2 and TRBJ1-2; possibly TRBD1 for D (5 bases). V shed 2 bases and J shed 6 bases, with 7 bases lying between them. CDR3 length equals 12 residues. CDR1 is SGHTA and CDR2 is FQGNSA in the germline V gene.

The chain carries TRBV7-6 and TRBJ2-1; tentatively, D is TRBD2 (5 bases). Germline CDR1 is SGHVS and CDR2 is FNYEAQ. The CDR3 runs 15 residues. V lost 1 base, J lost 9 bases, and 16 bases lay in between. CDR3 sequence: CASSLENMRTFEQFF. The CDR3 DNA reads as TGTGCCAGCAGCTTAGAAAATATGCGGACTTTTGAGCAGTTCTTC.

The chain uses TRBV5-1 and TRBJ1-4; D unresolved. Trimming stripped 8 bases from V and 2 bases from J, with 10 bases between. This CDR3 has 13 residues. CDR1 SGHRS and CDR2 YFSETQ come from the germline V gene. The CDR3 loop is CASKVGTNEKLFF. The CDR3, as DNA: TGCGCCAGTAAGGTGGGGACTAATGAAAAACTGTTTTTT.